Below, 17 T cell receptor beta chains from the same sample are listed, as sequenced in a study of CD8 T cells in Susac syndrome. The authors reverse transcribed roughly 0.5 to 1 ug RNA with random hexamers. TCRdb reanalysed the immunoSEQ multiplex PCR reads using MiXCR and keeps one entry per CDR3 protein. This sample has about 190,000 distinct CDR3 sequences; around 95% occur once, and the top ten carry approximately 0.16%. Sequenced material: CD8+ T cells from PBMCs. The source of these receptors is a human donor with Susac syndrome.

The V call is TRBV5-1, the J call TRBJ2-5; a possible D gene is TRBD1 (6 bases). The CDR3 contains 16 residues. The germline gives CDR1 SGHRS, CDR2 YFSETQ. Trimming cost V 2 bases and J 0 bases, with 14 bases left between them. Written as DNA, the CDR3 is TGCGCCAGCAGCTTACTCGGGACATCAAACCAAGAGACCCAGTACTTC. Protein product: CASSLLGTSNQETQYF.

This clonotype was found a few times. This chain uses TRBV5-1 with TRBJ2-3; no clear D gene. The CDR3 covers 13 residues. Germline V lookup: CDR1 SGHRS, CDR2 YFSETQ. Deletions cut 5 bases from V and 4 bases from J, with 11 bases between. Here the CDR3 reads CASSTMGSDTQYF. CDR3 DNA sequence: TGCGCCAGCAGTACGATGGGCTCAGATACGCAGTATTTT.

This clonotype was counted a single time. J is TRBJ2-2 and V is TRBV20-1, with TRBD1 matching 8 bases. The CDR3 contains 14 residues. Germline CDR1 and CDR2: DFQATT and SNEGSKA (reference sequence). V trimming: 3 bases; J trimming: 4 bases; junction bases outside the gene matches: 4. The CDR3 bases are TGCAGTGCTAGTAGCGACAGGGGCACCGGGGAGCTGTTTTTT. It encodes CSASSDRGTGELFF.

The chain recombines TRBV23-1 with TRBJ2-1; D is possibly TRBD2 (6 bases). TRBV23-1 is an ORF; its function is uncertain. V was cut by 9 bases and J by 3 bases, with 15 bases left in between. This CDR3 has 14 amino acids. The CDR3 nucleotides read TGCGCCAGGGAAGGACTACCCAACTACAATGAGCAGTTCTTC. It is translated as CAREGLPNYNEQFF.

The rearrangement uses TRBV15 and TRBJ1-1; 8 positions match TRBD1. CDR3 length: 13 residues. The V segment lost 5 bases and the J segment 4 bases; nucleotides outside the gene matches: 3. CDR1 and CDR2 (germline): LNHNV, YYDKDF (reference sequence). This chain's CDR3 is CATSGTGPTEAFF. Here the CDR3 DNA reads TGTGCCACCAGCGGGACAGGTCCCACTGAAGCTTTCTTT.

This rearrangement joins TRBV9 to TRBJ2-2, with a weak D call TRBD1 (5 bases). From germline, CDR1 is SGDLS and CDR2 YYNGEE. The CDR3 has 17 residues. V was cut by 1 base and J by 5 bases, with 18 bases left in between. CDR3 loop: CASSVHRTILGTGELFF. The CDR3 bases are TGTGCCAGCAGCGTACACCGGACAATCCTGGGGACCGGGGAGCTGTTTTTT.

The CDR3 region is CSARGRETEADTQYF. The CDR3 region has the DNA TGCAGTGCTAGAGGGAGGGAGACGGAGGCAGATACGCAGTATTTT. The chain combines TRBV20-1 with TRBJ2-3, with D perhaps TRBD2 (6 bases). CDR3 length: 15 residues. Looked up from germline, CDR1 is DFQATT and CDR2 is SNEGSKA (reference sequence). The V gene lost 1 base and the J gene lost 4 bases, with 15 bases spanning the gap.

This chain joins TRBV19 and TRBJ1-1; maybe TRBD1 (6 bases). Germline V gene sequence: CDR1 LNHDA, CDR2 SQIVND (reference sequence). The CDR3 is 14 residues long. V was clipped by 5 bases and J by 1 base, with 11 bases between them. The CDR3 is CASSPQGGNTEAFF. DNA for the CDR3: TGTGCCAGTAGTCCACAAGGGGGGAACACTGAAGCTTTCTTT.

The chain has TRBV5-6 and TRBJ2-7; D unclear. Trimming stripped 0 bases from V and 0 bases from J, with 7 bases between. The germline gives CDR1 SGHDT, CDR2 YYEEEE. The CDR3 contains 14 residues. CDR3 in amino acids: CASSLAVSSYEQYF. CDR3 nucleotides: TGTGCCAGCAGCTTGGCGGTCAGCTCCTACGAGCAGTACTTC.

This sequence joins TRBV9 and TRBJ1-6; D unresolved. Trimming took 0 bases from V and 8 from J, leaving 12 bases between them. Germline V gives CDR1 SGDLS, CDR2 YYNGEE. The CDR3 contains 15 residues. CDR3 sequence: CASSVGRLPDSPLHF. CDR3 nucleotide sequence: TGTGCCAGCAGCGTAGGGCGTCTCCCTGATTCACCCCTCCACTTT.

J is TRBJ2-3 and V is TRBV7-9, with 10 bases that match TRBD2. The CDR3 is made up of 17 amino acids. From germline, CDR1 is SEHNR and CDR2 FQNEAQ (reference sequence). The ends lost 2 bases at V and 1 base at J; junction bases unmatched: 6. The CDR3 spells CASSLRLAGAGTDTQYF. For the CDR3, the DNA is TGTGCCAGCAGCTTAAGGCTAGCGGGAGCGGGCACAGATACGCAGTATTTT.

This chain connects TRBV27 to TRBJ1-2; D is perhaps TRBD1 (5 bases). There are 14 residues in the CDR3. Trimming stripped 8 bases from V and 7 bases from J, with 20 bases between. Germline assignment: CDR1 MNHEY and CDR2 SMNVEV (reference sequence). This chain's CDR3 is CASCSIRGSTGYTF. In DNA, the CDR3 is TGTGCCAGCTGCTCAATCCGGGGCTCTACTGGCTACACCTTC.

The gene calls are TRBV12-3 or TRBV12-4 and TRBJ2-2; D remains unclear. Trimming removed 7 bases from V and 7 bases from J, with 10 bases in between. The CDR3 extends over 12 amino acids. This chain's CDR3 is CASIWLGGELFF. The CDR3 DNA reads TGTGCCAGCATTTGGTTGGGCGGGGAGCTGTTTTTT.

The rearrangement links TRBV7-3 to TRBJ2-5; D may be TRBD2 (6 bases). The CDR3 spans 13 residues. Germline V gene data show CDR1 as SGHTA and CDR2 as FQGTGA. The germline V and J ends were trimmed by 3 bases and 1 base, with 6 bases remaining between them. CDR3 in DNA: TGTGCCAGCAGCTTGGGGGGCCAAGAGACCCAGTACTTC. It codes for CASSLGGQETQYF.

The CDR3 region is CASNEGLLNEKLFF. The DNA for the CDR3 is TGTGCCAGCAACGAAGGACTTCTGAATGAAAAACTGTTTTTT. This sequence joins TRBV6-5 and TRBJ1-4, with no clear D. CDR3 length: 14 amino acids. V lost 7 bases and J 5 bases, leaving 14 bases between the germline ends. Germline-derived CDR1 and CDR2 are MNHEY and SVGAGI.

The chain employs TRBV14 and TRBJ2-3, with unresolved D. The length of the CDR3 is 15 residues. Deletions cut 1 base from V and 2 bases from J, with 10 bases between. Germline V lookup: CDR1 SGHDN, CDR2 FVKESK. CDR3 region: CASSQAPGYTDTQYF. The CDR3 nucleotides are TGTGCCAGCAGCCAAGCGCCCGGCTACACAGATACGCAGTATTTT.

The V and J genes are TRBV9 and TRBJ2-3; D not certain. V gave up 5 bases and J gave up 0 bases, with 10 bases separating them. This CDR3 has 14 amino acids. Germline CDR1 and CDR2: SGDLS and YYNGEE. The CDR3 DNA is TGTGCCAGCAGTCTGGACGCGAGCACAGATACGCAGTATTTT. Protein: CASSLDASTDTQYF. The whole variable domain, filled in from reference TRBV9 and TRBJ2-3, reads DSGVTQTPKHLITATGQRVTLRCSPRSGDLSVYWYQQSLDQGLQFLIQYYNGEERAKGNILERFSAQQFPDLHSELNLSSLELGDSALYFCASSLDASTDTQYFGPGTRLTVL.